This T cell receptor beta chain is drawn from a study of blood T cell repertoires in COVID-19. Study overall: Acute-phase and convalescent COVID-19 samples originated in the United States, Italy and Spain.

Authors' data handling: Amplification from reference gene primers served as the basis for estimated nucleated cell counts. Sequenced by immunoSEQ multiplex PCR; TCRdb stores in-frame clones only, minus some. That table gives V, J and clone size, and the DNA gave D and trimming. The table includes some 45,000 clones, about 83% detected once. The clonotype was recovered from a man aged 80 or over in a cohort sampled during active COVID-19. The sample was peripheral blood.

For the CDR3, the DNA is TGTGCCAGCAGGGGGACTACCGTAAACACCGGGGAGCTGTTTTTT. This sequence encodes CASRGTTVNTGELFF. The chain has TRBV2 and TRBJ2-2; 7 nucleotides match TRBD2. Germline assignment: CDR1 SNHLY and CDR2 FYNNEI. The CDR3 is made up of 15 amino acids. J gave up 2 bases and V 6 bases, and 6 bases lay outside the gene matches.